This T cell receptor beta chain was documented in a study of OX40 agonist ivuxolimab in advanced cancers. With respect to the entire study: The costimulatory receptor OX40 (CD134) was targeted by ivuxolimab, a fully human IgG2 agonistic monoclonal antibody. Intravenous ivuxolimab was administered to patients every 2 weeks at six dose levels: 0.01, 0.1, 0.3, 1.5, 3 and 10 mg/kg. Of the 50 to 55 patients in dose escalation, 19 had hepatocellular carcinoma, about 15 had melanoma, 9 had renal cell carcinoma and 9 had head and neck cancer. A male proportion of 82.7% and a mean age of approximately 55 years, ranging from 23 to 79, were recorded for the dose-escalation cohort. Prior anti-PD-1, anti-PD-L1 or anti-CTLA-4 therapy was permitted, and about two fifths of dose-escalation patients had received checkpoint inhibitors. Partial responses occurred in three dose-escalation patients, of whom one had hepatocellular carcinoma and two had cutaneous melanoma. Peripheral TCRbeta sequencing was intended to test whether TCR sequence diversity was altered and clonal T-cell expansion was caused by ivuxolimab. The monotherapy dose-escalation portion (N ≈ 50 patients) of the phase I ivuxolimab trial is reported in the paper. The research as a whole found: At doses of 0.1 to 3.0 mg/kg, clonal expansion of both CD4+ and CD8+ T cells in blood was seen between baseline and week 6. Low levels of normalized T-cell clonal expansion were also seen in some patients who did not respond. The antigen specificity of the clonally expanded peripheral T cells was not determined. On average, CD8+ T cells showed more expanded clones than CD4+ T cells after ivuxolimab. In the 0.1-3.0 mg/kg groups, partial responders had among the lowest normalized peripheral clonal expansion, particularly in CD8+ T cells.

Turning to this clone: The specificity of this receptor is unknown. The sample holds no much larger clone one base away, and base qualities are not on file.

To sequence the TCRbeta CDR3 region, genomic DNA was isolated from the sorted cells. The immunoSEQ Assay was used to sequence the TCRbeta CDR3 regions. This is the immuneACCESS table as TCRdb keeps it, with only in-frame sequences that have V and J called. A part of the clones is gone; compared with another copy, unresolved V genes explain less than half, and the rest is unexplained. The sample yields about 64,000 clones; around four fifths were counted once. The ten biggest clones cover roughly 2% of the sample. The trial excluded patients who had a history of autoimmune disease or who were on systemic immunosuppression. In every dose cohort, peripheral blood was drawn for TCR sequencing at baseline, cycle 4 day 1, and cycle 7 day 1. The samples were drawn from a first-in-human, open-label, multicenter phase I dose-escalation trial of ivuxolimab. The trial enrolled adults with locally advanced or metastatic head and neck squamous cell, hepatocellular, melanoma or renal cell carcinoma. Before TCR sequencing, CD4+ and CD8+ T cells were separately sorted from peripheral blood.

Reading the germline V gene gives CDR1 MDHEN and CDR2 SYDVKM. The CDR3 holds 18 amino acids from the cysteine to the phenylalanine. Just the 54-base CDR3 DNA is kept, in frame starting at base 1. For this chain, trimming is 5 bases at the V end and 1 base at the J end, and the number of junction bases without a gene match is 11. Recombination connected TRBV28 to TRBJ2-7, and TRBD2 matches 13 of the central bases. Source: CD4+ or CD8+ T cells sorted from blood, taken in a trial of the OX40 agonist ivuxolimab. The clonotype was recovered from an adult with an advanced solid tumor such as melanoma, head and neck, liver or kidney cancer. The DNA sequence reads TGTGCCAGCAGTAAACTGGGACTAGCGGGACTGGGGTCCTACGAGCAGTACTTC. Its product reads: CASSKLGLAGLGSYEQYF.